This TCR beta chain came from a study of blood T cells in healthy people across ages. Across the study: Per two T cells, about one barcoded beta molecule was captured through template switching. Overall study results and limits: Because donor CMV status was unknown, expanded clonotype changes were possibly confounded. When one million T cells were used, diversity estimates were thought to be underestimates.

Drawn from each donor were about 9 milliliters of peripheral blood. Combining a sample-barcoded 5' primer with a J-beta primer mix, a second PCR ran for about 7 to 12 cycles. MiXCR was run by TCRdb on the 5' RACE reads, yielding one entry per CDR3 protein. The sample consists of fewer than 2,000,000 distinct CDR3 sequences, approximately 39% of them appearing once. As for this clonotype: Its antigen remains unknown.

V shed 1 base, J shed 4 bases, and the junction held 7 bases outside the gene matches. The germline V gene has CDR1 DFQATT and CDR2 SNEGSKA (reference sequence). The CDR3 runs 15 residues. The receptor comes from a human donor in good health. Sequencing input: blood. The genes are TRBV20-1 and TRBJ2-3, with 8 bases lining up with TRBD2. The CDR3 spells CSARGGAGESDTQYF. As DNA, the CDR3 is TGCAGTGCTAGAGGAGGAGCGGGGGAGTCAGATACGCAGTATTTT.